A single sample is the source of the 20 T cell receptor beta chains below, sequenced in a study of T cell changes during pregnancy in multiple sclerosis. Here immunoSEQ multiplex PCR was the method, and the copy in TCRdb shows in-frame clones only, minus some. The table lists over 70,000 clones, about 93% of them singletons. Sample: peripheral blood, taken in the third trimester of pregnancy. The source of these receptors is a female donor with multiple sclerosis, enrolled in a pregnancy study.

This clone was detected once. This chain uses TRBV7-6 with TRBJ2-7, with D hard to call. In germline, CDR1 is SGHVS, CDR2 FNYEAQ. Trimming cost V 2 bases and J 4 bases, with 12 bases left between them. The CDR3 has 14 residues. CDR3 DNA sequence: TGTGCCAGCAGCTTACAGGTATTGGGTTACGAGCAGTACTTC. This codes for CASSLQVLGYEQYF.

This clone appeared once. The chain has TRBV15 and TRBJ2-1; TRBD2 aligns across 9 bases. CDR1 is LNHNV, CDR2 YYDKDF, per germline (reference sequence). J gave up 6 bases and V 3 bases, and 9 bases lay outside the gene matches. The CDR3 covers 16 residues. CDR3 in DNA: TGTGCCACCAGCAGCGGCCCTAGCGGGACATTCAATGAGCAGTTCTTC. Translating it yields CATSSGPSGTFNEQFF. The full variable domain, rest sourced from reference TRBV15 and TRBJ2-1, is DAMVIQNPRYQVTQFGKPVTLSCSQTLNHNVMYWYQQKSSQAPKLLFHYYDKDFNNEADTPDNFQSRRPNTSFCFLDIRSPGLGDTAMYLCATSSGPSGTFNEQFFGPGTRLTVL.

The chain links TRBV4-1 to TRBJ2-7; D possibly corresponds to TRBD1 (6 bases). Trimming took 2 bases from V and 3 from J, leaving 8 bases between them. CDR1 is MGHRA, CDR2 YSYEKL, per germline. The CDR3 sequence is 13 residues long. CDR3 residues: CASSQHRDYEQYF. Here the CDR3 DNA reads TGCGCCAGCAGCCAACACAGGGACTACGAGCAGTACTTC.

The chain has TRBV7-6 and TRBJ2-1, with 12 bases matching TRBD2. CDR1 and CDR2 (germline): SGHVS, FNYEAQ. V lost 0 bases and J lost 1; bases outside the gene matches: 7. This CDR3 has 19 residues. In nucleotides, the CDR3 is TGTGCCAGCAGCTTAGCTCCCCCTAGCGGGAGGGGTTCCTACAATGAGCAGTTCTTC. The encoded protein is CASSLAPPSGRGSYNEQFF.

The gene calls are TRBV6-5 and TRBJ2-7; 8 bases map to TRBD1. Germline CDR1 and CDR2: MNHEY and SVGAGI. The CDR3 has 15 residues. Trimming removed 0 bases from V and 4 bases from J; junction bases left unmatched: 5. The DNA of the CDR3 is TGTGCCAGCAGTTACTCTACAGGGGGATGGTACGAGCAGTACTTC. Amino acid sequence: CASSYSTGGWYEQYF.

The V call is TRBV19, the J call TRBJ2-4; the D gene is possibly TRBD2 (6 bases). There are 15 residues in the CDR3. With 1 base removed from V and 4 bases from J, the gap between germline ends came to 11 bases. Germline assignment: CDR1 LNHDA and CDR2 SQIVND (reference sequence). CDR3: CASSIASSGKNIQYF. The CDR3 bases are TGTGCCAGTAGTATAGCGAGTAGCGGTAAAAACATTCAGTACTTC.

In its sample, this clone was seen once. The chain employs TRBV27 and TRBJ2-3; 10 bases agree with TRBD2. Germline values: CDR1 MNHEY, CDR2 SMNVEV (reference sequence). This CDR3 region has 17 residues. Unmatched junction bases numbered 15, after V lost 8 bases and J lost 4 bases. The CDR3 sequence: CASRPGASGSRADTQYF. The CDR3 DNA reads TGTGCCAGCCGACCGGGGGCTAGCGGGAGTCGGGCAGATACGCAGTATTTT.

This chain joins TRBV5-4 and TRBJ2-7; the D is unclear. There are 13 residues in the CDR3. Per the germline V gene, CDR1 is SGHNT and CDR2 is YYREEE (reference sequence). Trimming removed 0 bases at V and 3 bases at J, with 7 bases between. The CDR3 sequence: CASSLVSSYEQYF. The CDR3 DNA follows: TGTGCCAGCAGCTTGGTTTCGAGCTACGAGCAGTACTTC.

The chain has TRBV10-3 and TRBJ2-3; 7 bases line up with TRBD2. The CDR3 totals 15 residues. The V gene end was trimmed by 3 bases and the J gene end by 2 bases; junction bases not matched to a gene: 5. The germline V gene encodes CDR1 ENHRY and CDR2 SYGVKD. CDR3 residues: CAISDSGGPTDTQYF. In DNA, the CDR3 is TGTGCCATCAGTGATTCGGGGGGTCCCACAGATACGCAGTATTTT.

The chain links TRBV5-5 to TRBJ1-3; TRBD1 aligns across 9 bases. This CDR3 has 17 residues. The germline CDR1 and CDR2 sequences are SGHKS and YYEKEE (reference sequence). Trimming took 1 base from V and 2 from J; bases not matched to a gene: 7. Written as DNA, the CDR3 is TGTGCCAGCAGCTTGCTAGGACAGGGGCTTGCTGGAAACACCATATATTTT. Residues: CASSLLGQGLAGNTIYF.

The rearrangement joins TRBV11-2 to TRBJ2-3; 9 bases match TRBD1. Germline V gene lookup returns CDR1 SGHAT and CDR2 FQNNGV. This CDR3 has 15 residues. The ends lost 2 bases at V and 2 bases at J; junction bases unmatched: 2. In DNA, the CDR3 is TGTGCCAGCAGCTTAACAGGGGGCCTCACAGATACGCAGTATTTT. Amino acid sequence: CASSLTGGLTDTQYF.

The chain employs TRBV27 and TRBJ2-1, with a possible D match to TRBD2 (7 bases). The V and J ends lost 2 bases and 8 bases respectively, with 13 bases between them. The CDR3 spans 14 residues. Germline CDR1 reads MNHEY; CDR2 reads SMNVEV (reference sequence). The CDR3 loop reads CASSLPGGVDEQFF. The CDR3 bases are TGTGCCAGCAGTTTACCGGGGGGCGTTGATGAGCAGTTCTTC.

This clone was observed a handful of times. This sequence joins TRBV30 and TRBJ1-5; D is uncertain. Trimming took 5 bases from V and 4 from J, leaving 12 bases between them. CDR1 is GTSNPN, CDR2 SVGIG, per germline (reference sequence). The CDR3 has 13 amino acids. The CDR3 DNA reads as TGTGCCTGGGCGCTAGGCGGGAATCAGCCCCAGCATTTT. Protein sequence: CAWALGGNQPQHF.

The J gene is TRBJ1-3, the V gene TRBV19; 7 bases map to TRBD1. CDR1 is LNHDA and CDR2 is SQIVND in the germline V gene (reference sequence). The CDR3 is 16 residues long. After removal of 4 bases from V and 0 bases from J, the junction contained 6 bases not matched to a gene. The CDR3 bases are TGTGCCAGTAGTACGAGGGGACAGCGCTCTGGAAACACCATATATTTT. It encodes CASSTRGQRSGNTIYF. The full variable domain, with the rest looked up from reference TRBV19 and TRBJ1-3, is DGGITQSPKYLFRKEGQNVTLSCEQNLNHDAMYWYRQDPGQGLRLIYYSQIVNDFQKGDIAEGYSVSREKKESFPLTVTSAQKNPTAFYLCASSTRGQRSGNTIYFGEGSWLTVV.

This sequence joins TRBV7-6 and TRBJ2-7; maybe TRBD1 (6 bases). The CDR3 extends over 16 amino acids. V was pared by 3 bases and J by 4 bases, with 19 bases between. Germline V CDR1 and CDR2: SGHVS, FNYEAQ. CDR3 sequence (DNA): TGTGCCAGCAGCTTGGTACGAGGGGGTCTCCGTTACGAGCAGTACTTC. Translating gives CASSLVRGGLRYEQYF.

The genes are TRBV28 and TRBJ1-2; 10 bases align to TRBD1. Looked up from germline, CDR1 is MDHEN and CDR2 is SYDVKM. The CDR3 covers 14 residues. V lost 4 bases and J lost 6; bases outside the gene matches: 5. The CDR3 DNA sequence: TGTGCCAGCAGTTCCACCGGGACAGGGGATGGCTACACCTTC. This gives the protein CASSSTGTGDGYTF.

This clone was detected once. This chain connects TRBV5-6 to TRBJ2-7; 13 bases agree with TRBD2. The CDR3 spans 15 residues. V shed 0 bases and J 7 bases; nucleotides not matched to a gene: 4. CDR1 SGHDT and CDR2 YYEEEE come from the germline V gene. The CDR3 DNA follows: TGTGCCAGCAGCTTGGGGACTAGCGGGAGTCAAGAGCAGTACTTC. Translation gives CASSLGTSGSQEQYF.

The chain uses TRBV11-1 and TRBJ2-1; 7 nucleotides match TRBD1. In germline, CDR1 is SGHAT, CDR2 FQDESV (reference sequence). This CDR3 comprises 14 residues. V lost 3 bases and J lost 5; bases outside the gene matches: 4. The CDR3 protein is CASSFGDRDNEQFF. CDR3 DNA sequence: TGTGCCAGCAGCTTCGGGGACAGAGACAATGAGCAGTTCTTC.

The rearrangement links TRBV28 to TRBJ1-2; no firm D call. The CDR3 covers 13 residues. CDR1 and CDR2 (germline): MDHEN, SYDVKM. Trimming removed 8 bases from V and 1 base from J, with 11 bases in between. The CDR3, as DNA: TGTGCCAGCCGAGACGGGGTTAACTATGGCTACACCTTC. It encodes CASRDGVNYGYTF.

The rearrangement joins TRBV6-1 to TRBJ1-2; 7 bases are shared with TRBD1. The CDR3 covers 14 residues. Per the germline V gene, CDR1 is MNHNS and CDR2 is SASEGT. Germline trimming cut 3 bases from V and 0 bases from J; bases unmatched to any gene: 1. The CDR3 DNA reads TGTGCCAGCAGTGAGACAGGGCCTAACTATGGCTACACCTTC. Residues: CASSETGPNYGYTF.